Below are 4 T cell receptor beta chains sequenced from a single sample in a study of blood T cell repertoires in COVID-19. Measured with immunoSEQ multiplex PCR; TCRdb has only the in-frame clones, and not every one. This sample yields about 150,000 clones, of which about 79% are seen a single time; 9.8% belongs to the top ten. Specimen: peripheral blood. These receptors were collected from a woman aged 45-65 years with acute or convalescent COVID-19.

The V and J genes are TRBV7-2 and TRBJ2-7; D possibly corresponds to TRBD1 (8 bases). In germline, CDR1 is SGHTA, CDR2 FQGNSA. V was cut by 3 bases and J by 6 bases, with 18 bases left in between. The length of the CDR3 is 15 residues. CDR3 in amino acids: CASSFDRGGVFEQYF. DNA of the CDR3: TGTGCCAGCAGCTTCGACAGGGGAGGGGTCTTCGAGCAGTACTTC.

The genes are TRBV19 and TRBJ2-7; 7 positions match TRBD1. The CDR3 is 14 amino acids. After removal of 5 bases from V and 3 bases from J, the junction contained 7 bases not matched to a gene. Germline CDR1 LNHDA, CDR2 SQIVND (reference sequence). The CDR3 is CASSFGTAYYEQYF. The CDR3 coding sequence is TGTGCCAGTAGTTTCGGGACAGCCTACTACGAGCAGTACTTC.

The rearrangement joins TRBV19 to TRBJ2-7, with 13 bases that match TRBD2. After removal of 8 bases from V and 3 bases from J, the junction contained 10 bases not matched to a gene. This CDR3 has 16 residues. Germline CDR1 reads LNHDA; CDR2 reads SQIVND (reference sequence). CDR3 nucleotide sequence: TGTGCCAGTGCGCCCCTAGGGACTAGCGGGGACTACGAGCAGTACTTC. Translating it yields CASAPLGTSGDYEQYF.

V gene TRBV19 combines with J gene TRBJ2-4; tentative D call: TRBD1 (5 bases). CDR1 and CDR2 (germline): LNHDA, SQIVND (reference sequence). This CDR3 is built from 14 residues. Trimming pared 0 bases from V and 3 bases from J, leaving 6 bases between. CDR3 amino acids: CASSIEQGKNIQYF. The CDR3 DNA sequence: TGTGCCAGTAGTATAGAGCAGGGCAAAAACATTCAGTACTTC.